This TCR beta chain came from a study of cytomegalovirus exposure and HLA in healthy donors. The PCR used 60 Vbeta and 13 Jbeta primers. This table comes from immunoSEQ multiplex PCR, and its TCRdb copy is limited to in-frame clones, with some not included. The table shows about 61,000 clones, with around 90% occurring only once. For this clone: Its antigen remains unidentified.

Study findings and constraints: Cytomegalovirus-associated status was assigned to more than 150 TCR beta chains.

The sequence was obtained from a man younger than 40 in good health and CMV-seropositive. The sample was PBMCs.

The CDR3 reads CASPSPGLAGYEQYF. As DNA, the CDR3 is TGTGCCAGCCCCTCCCCGGGACTAGCGGGATACGAGCAGTACTTC. The rearrangement links TRBV6-4 to TRBJ2-7; 13 nucleotides agree with TRBD2. Germline V CDR1 and CDR2: MRHNA, SNTAGT. The CDR3 consists of 15 residues. V lost 8 bases to trimming and J lost 4 bases; unmatched junction nucleotides: 8.